These 12 T cell receptor beta chains came from one sample sequenced in a study of CD8+ T cells in alopecia areata. Treatment meaning: oral pan-JAK inhibitor, 5-10 mg twice daily. Isolated RNA was reverse transcribed into cDNA used as the sequencing template. Assay: immunoSEQ multiplex PCR; the TCRdb copy retains only in-frame clones and omits some. Of about 270,000 clones in the sample, 50% to 75% are singletons; the top ten hold 0.8% to 1%. The source material was CD4+ T cells sorted from blood, sampled between weeks 51 and 54, from a patient treated with tofacitinib. These receptors were collected from a human donor with alopecia areata.

V and J are TRBV15 and TRBJ1-1, with TRBD1 as a possible D gene (5 bases). There are 15 residues in the CDR3. Germline values: CDR1 LNHNV, CDR2 YYDKDF (reference sequence). The ends were cut back, 0 bases at V and 5 bases at J, with 13 bases in the middle. The CDR3 coding sequence is TGTGCCACCAGCAGAGACCGGGGCACGGGAACTGAAGCTTTCTTT. It specifies CATSRDRGTGTEAFF.

This chain joins TRBV4-2 and TRBJ2-4; TRBD1 matches at 8 bases. CDR1 is LGHNA, CDR2 YNFKEQ, per germline. There are 17 residues in the CDR3. Trimming took 2 bases from V and 0 from J; bases not matched to a gene: 6. In nucleotides, the CDR3 is TGTGCCAGCAGCCAACGGACAGGGAACCTAGCCAAAAACATTCAGTACTTC. It translates to CASSQRTGNLAKNIQYF.

This clone came up once. The chain recombines TRBV25-1 with TRBJ2-7; the match to TRBD1 covers 11 bases. J was trimmed by 5 bases and V by 6 bases; bases with no gene match: 6. The CDR3 runs to 14 residues. Germline V gene lookup returns CDR1 MGHDK and CDR2 SYGVNS. The CDR3 loop is CASSYRDRGDEQYF. The CDR3, as DNA: TGTGCCAGCAGCTACCGGGACAGGGGGGACGAGCAGTACTTC.

The gene calls are TRBV25-1 and TRBJ2-7; TRBD2 aligns across 9 bases. The germline CDR1 and CDR2 sequences are MGHDK and SYGVNS. The V gene end was trimmed by 1 base and the J gene end by 1 base; junction bases not matched to a gene: 5. CDR3 length: 16 amino acids. CDR3 in DNA: TGTGCCAGCAGTGAATTAGGGCTAGCGGGATCCTACGAGCAGTACTTC. It codes for CASSELGLAGSYEQYF.

Of note for this clone: A junction end diverges from the germline sequence, so it may reflect a read error. DNA for the CDR3: TGCGCTAGCAGCTCTGGCAACCGAGGGGAGACCCAGTACTTC. This encodes CASSSGNRGETQYF. This chain connects TRBV7-7 to TRBJ2-5; possible D gene TRBD2, 5 bases. The CDR3 consists of 14 residues. CDR1 SSHAT and CDR2 FNYEAQ come from the germline V gene (reference sequence).

Concerning this clone: At the DNA level, this CDR3 is encoded by other sequences in the same sample as well. The chain uses TRBV25-1 and TRBJ2-2; tentatively, D is TRBD1 (6 bases). In germline, CDR1 is MGHDK, CDR2 SYGVNS. This CDR3 is built from 12 residues. The V and J ends lost 5 bases and 5 bases respectively, with 6 bases between them. CDR3 residues: CASSRGTGELFF. CDR3 in DNA: TGTGCCAGCAGTAGGGGGACCGGGGAGCTGTTTTTT. The complete variable domain, with remaining parts taken from reference TRBV25-1 and TRBJ2-2, reads EADIYQTPRYLVIGTGKKITLECSQTMGHDKMYWYQQDPGMELHLIHYSYGVNSTEKGDLSSESTVSRIRTEHFPLTLESARPSHTSQYLCASSRGTGELFFGEGSRLTVL.

V usage is TRBV30 and J usage is TRBJ2-5; TRBD1 or TRBD2 may be the D gene (6 bases each). Deletions cut 0 bases from V and 5 bases from J, with 16 bases between. CDR1 is GTSNPN, CDR2 SVGIG, per germline (reference sequence). The CDR3 is 15 residues long. CDR3 nucleotide sequence: TGTGCCTGGAGTGTCTCCGGGGGCTTAATGGAGACCCAGTACTTC. It encodes CAWSVSGGLMETQYF.

The genes are TRBV7-9 and TRBJ2-5, with no clear D. Deletions cut 5 bases from V and 7 bases from J, with 5 bases between. Germline V lookup: CDR1 SEHNR, CDR2 FQNEAQ (reference sequence). The CDR3 extends over 10 amino acids. The CDR3 region has the DNA TGTGCCAGCAGCCCGGGGACCCAGTACTTC. Protein product: CASSPGTQYF.

This clone was counted only a few times. The V and J genes are TRBV11-2 and TRBJ2-2, with D possibly TRBD2 on 7 matching bases. Per germline, CDR1 SGHAT and CDR2 FQNNGV. V was pared by 3 bases and J by 5 bases, with 10 bases between. The CDR3 runs to 14 residues. The CDR3 DNA is TGTGCCAGCAGCTTGGCGGGGGCAACCGGGGAGCTGTTTTTT. Protein product: CASSLAGATGELFF.

The chain couples TRBV7-2 to TRBJ1-5, with unresolved D. CDR1 SGHTA and CDR2 FQGNSA come from the germline V gene. V lost 5 bases and J 5 bases, leaving 19 bases between the germline ends. The CDR3 covers 16 residues. CDR3 protein: CASSHDPISGYQPQHF. As DNA, the CDR3 is TGTGCCAGCAGCCACGATCCGATTTCGGGTTATCAGCCCCAGCATTTT.

In nucleotides, the CDR3 is TGTGCCTGGAGTGTCTTGGGGAATGAGCAGTTCTTC. Translated, it gives CAWSVLGNEQFF. The rearrangement uses TRBV30 and TRBJ2-1; D is unclear. This CDR3 contains 12 residues. The germline CDR1 and CDR2 sequences are GTSNPN and SVGIG (reference sequence). Trimming cost V 0 bases and J 7 bases, with 7 bases left between them.

The J gene is TRBJ1-6, the V gene TRBV4-3, with D possibly being TRBD1 (5 bases). V gave up 2 bases and J gave up 6 bases, with 11 bases separating them. The CDR3 has 15 residues. Germline V gives CDR1 LGHNA, CDR2 YSLEER. The CDR3 reads CASSQQGTSNSPLHF. The CDR3 DNA reads as TGCGCCAGCAGCCAACAAGGGACTTCTAATTCACCCCTCCACTTT.